These T cell receptor beta chains were read from a single sample in a study of blood T cell repertoires in COVID-19. Measured with immunoSEQ multiplex PCR; TCRdb has only the in-frame clones, and not every one. The table records about 75,000 clones, 88% of them present only once. Sequencing was done on a sample of peripheral blood. Receptor source: a human donor in a cohort sampled during active COVID-19. CDR3s include the opening cysteine and the closing phenylalanine or tryptophan. A D gene is named only where the DNA matches it firmly. Clone size is shown for a subset of rows, as once, few, many or a class of expanded clone.

>14|TRBJ2-2|TRBD1|TRBV3-1/TRBV3-2|once
CASSRQGNTGELFF
TGTGCCAGCAGCCGACAGGGGAACACCGGGGAGCTGTTTTTT
>15|TRBJ2-3|TRBD2|TRBV5-6|.
CASSLLAGGIDTQYF
TGTGCCAGCAGCTTGCTAGCGGGGGGGATAGATACGCAGTATTTT
>15|TRBJ2-7|TRBD2|TRBV6-2/TRBV6-3|once
CASSTLAGGPYEQYF
TGTGCCAGCAGTACTTTAGCGGGAGGGCCCTACGAGCAGTACTTC
>14|TRBJ2-7|.|TRBV6-6|few
CASREGLPPYEQYF
TGTGCCAGCAGGGAGGGACTCCCACCCTACGAGCAGTACTTC
>15|TRBJ2-7|TRBD2|TRBV3-1/TRBV3-2|.
CASSHLAGGGYEQYF
TGTGCCAGCAGCCATCTAGCGGGAGGGGGATACGAGCAGTACTTC
>15|TRBJ1-5|.|TRBV7-2|.
CASSLGVQGSQPQHF
TGTGCCAGCAGCTTAGGGGTCCAGGGGAGTCAGCCCCAGCATTTT
>15|TRBJ2-4|.|TRBV5-4|.
CASSRGQSKKEIQYF
TGTGCCAGCAGCAGAGGACAGAGCAAAAAGGAGATTCAGTACTTC
>14|TRBJ1-5|.|TRBV5-1|once
CASSEAPGNQPQHF
TGCGCCAGCAGCGAAGCACCGGGCAATCAGCCCCAGCATTTT
>16|TRBJ2-1|TRBD2|TRBV6-6|once
CASTETSGGYYNEQFF
TGTGCCAGCACCGAGACTAGCGGGGGATACTACAATGAGCAGTTCTTC
>13|TRBJ2-3|.|TRBV6-2/TRBV6-3|.
CASSPFMRDTQYF
TGTGCCAGCAGTCCCTTTATGAGAGATACGCAGTATTTT
>15|TRBJ2-3|TRBD2|TRBV10-3|.
CAISEGASGDSTQYF
TGTGCCATCAGTGAAGGGGCTAGCGGGGACTCTACGCAGTATTTT
>14|TRBJ2-3|.|TRBV9|once
CASGTGPGTDTQYF
TGTGCCAGCGGAACAGGGCCGGGCACAGATACGCAGTATTTT
>14|TRBJ1-1|TRBD1|TRBV18|.
CASSPGRQGAEAFF
TGTGCCAGCTCACCGGGGAGACAGGGGGCTGAAGCTTTCTTT
>13|TRBJ2-3|.|TRBV7-2|.
CASSLALPDTQYF
TGTGCCAGCAGCTTAGCACTTCCAGATACGCAGTATTTT
>15|TRBJ2-5|.|TRBV18|.
CASSPRLGKKETQYF
TGTGCCAGCTCACCAAGACTAGGGAAAAAGGAGACCCAGTACTTC
>16|TRBJ2-1|TRBD2|TRBV5-1|.
CASSLMASGGYNEQFF
TGCGCCAGCAGCTTGATGGCTAGCGGAGGATACAATGAGCAGTTCTTC
>15|TRBJ1-6|TRBD1|TRBV7-3|.
CASSARTGSNSPLHF
TGTGCCAGCAGCGCACGGACAGGGTCCAATTCACCCCTCCACTTT
>18|TRBJ1-4|TRBD1|TRBV5-5|once
CASSLWTGAVSTNEKLFF
TGTGCCAGCAGCTTATGGACAGGGGCAGTGTCAACTAATGAAAAACTGTTTTTT
>16|TRBJ1-5|TRBD1|TRBV27|.
CASSLSGDRYNQPQHF
TGTGCCAGCAGTTTATCGGGGGACAGATATAATCAGCCCCAGCATTTT
>14|TRBJ1-1|TRBD1|TRBV5-1|.
CASGTGFSNGEAFF
TGCGCCAGCGGGACAGGGTTTAGTAACGGTGAAGCTTTCTTT
>14|TRBJ2-4|.|TRBV3-1/TRBV3-2|.
CASSQGASRGIQYF
TGTGCCAGCAGCCAAGGGGCTAGCAGGGGCATTCAGTACTTC
>12|TRBJ1-1|.|TRBV2|.
CASSENRYEAFF
TGTGCCAGCAGTGAAAATCGGTATGAAGCTTTCTTT
>19|TRBJ2-1|TRBD2|TRBV7-6|.
CASSLRAGTSGGSYNEQFF
TGTGCCAGCAGCTTAAGAGCCGGGACTAGCGGGGGTTCCTACAATGAGCAGTTCTTC
>15|TRBJ2-3|TRBD1|TRBV14|.
CASSQVQGFTDTQYF
TGTGCCAGCAGCCAAGTACAGGGGTTCACAGATACGCAGTATTTT
>15|TRBJ1-5|.|TRBV2|.
CASSESRLGGQPQHF
TGTGCCAGCAGTGAATCTAGGCTGGGGGGTCAGCCCCAGCATTTT
>15|TRBJ2-1|.|TRBV4-3|once
CASSQGLLSYNEQFF
TGCGCCAGCAGCCAGGGACTTCTATCCTACAATGAGCAGTTCTTC
>18|TRBJ2-3|.|TRBV24-1|.
CATSDLRGTHSNTDTQYF
TGTGCCACCAGTGACCTACGCGGGACTCATTCTAACACAGATACGCAGTATTTT
>13|TRBJ1-2|.|TRBV5-4|once
CASRMVEDYGYTF
TGTGCCAGCCGTATGGTCGAGGACTATGGCTACACCTTC
>15|TRBJ2-3|TRBD2|TRBV11-2|.
CASSLGRTRTDTQYF
TGTGCCAGCAGCTTAGGGCGGACTAGGACAGATACGCAGTATTTT
>12|TRBJ2-3|.|TRBV29-1|.
CSVVGFADTQYF
TGCAGCGTTGTGGGCTTCGCAGATACGCAGTATTTT
>14|TRBJ1-1|.|TRBV7-3|.
CASSLTGGDTEAFF
TGTGCCAGCAGCTTGACAGGTGGGGACACTGAAGCTTTCTTT
>15|TRBJ1-3|.|TRBV30|once
CAWSATRGSGNTIYF
TGTGCCTGGAGCGCAACCAGGGGCTCTGGAAACACCATATATTTT
>16|TRBJ2-7|TRBD2|TRBV18|.
CASSSGLAGVRDEQYF
TGTGCCAGCTCATCAGGACTAGCGGGCGTTCGGGACGAGCAGTACTTC
>12|TRBJ2-5|.|TRBV10-2|.
CASSGIGETQYF
TGCGCCAGCAGCGGGATCGGGGAGACCCAGTACTTC
>14|TRBJ1-4|TRBD1|TRBV6-5|once
CASSYDRGGEKLFF
TGTGCCAGCAGCTATGACAGGGGGGGAGAAAAACTGTTTTTT
>16|TRBJ2-1|TRBD2|TRBV11-2|.
CASSLGASGTRNEQFF
TGTGCCAGCAGCTTAGGCGCTAGCGGGACTCGTAATGAGCAGTTCTTC
>16|TRBJ2-5|TRBD2|TRBV28|.
CASSFGLAGGQETQYF
TGTGCCAGCAGTTTTGGCCTAGCGGGAGGACAAGAGACCCAGTACTTC
>16|TRBJ1-6|.|TRBV4-1|.
CASSQEASVGDSPLHF
TGCGCCAGCAGCCAAGAGGCGTCGGTCGGAGATTCACCCCTCCACTTT
>15|TRBJ2-2|.|TRBV9|.
CASSPSAAGTGELFF
TGTGCCAGCAGCCCCAGCGCAGCCGGCACCGGGGAGCTGTTTTTT
>13|TRBJ1-2|TRBD1|TRBV14|.
CASSQKNRGGYTF
TGTGCCAGCAGCCAAAAAAACAGGGGTGGCTACACCTTC
>14|TRBJ1-4|TRBD1|TRBV7-9|.
CASSPTGVREKLFF
TGTGCCAGCAGCCCGACAGGGGTTCGTGAAAAACTGTTTTTT
>18|TRBJ1-1|TRBD1|TRBV6-4|.
CASSDWDRGPRGNTEAFF
TGTGCCAGCAGTGACTGGGACAGGGGTCCCAGGGGGAACACTGAAGCTTTCTTT
>13|TRBJ2-5|.|TRBV2|.
CASGRETQETQYF
TGTGCCAGCGGACGGGAGACCCAAGAGACCCAGTACTTC
>12|TRBJ2-1|.|TRBV6-2/TRBV6-3|once
CASSSTGIEQFF
TGTGCCAGCAGTTCAACAGGGATTGAGCAGTTCTTC
>15|TRBJ2-7|TRBD2|TRBV7-2|.
CASSLGTGGLYEQYF
TGTGCCAGCAGCTTAGGCACGGGGGGGCTCTACGAGCAGTACTTC
>16|TRBJ2-1|.|TRBV7-2|.
CASRRPAGGPYNEQFF
TGTGCCAGCAGAAGACCAGCTGGAGGGCCCTACAATGAGCAGTTCTTC
>13|TRBJ1-2|.|TRBV7-8|once
CASSDSLEGGYTF
TGTGCCAGCAGCGACAGTCTGGAAGGTGGCTACACCTTC
>15|TRBJ2-7|TRBD2|TRBV13|.
CASSISGGKGYEQYF
TGTGCCAGCAGCATAAGCGGGGGGAAGGGGTACGAGCAGTACTTC
>18|TRBJ2-2|TRBD2|TRBV9|.
CASSVGGLAGGPTGELFF
TGTGCCAGCAGCGTAGGAGGACTAGCGGGGGGGCCGACCGGGGAGCTGTTTTTT
>22|TRBJ2-1|.|TRBV9|.
CASSVDRGAGRGEISSYNEQFF
TGTGCCAGCAGCGTAGATCGAGGGGCCGGCAGGGGGGAGATCAGCTCCTACAATGAGCAGTTCTTC
>13|TRBJ2-7|.|TRBV12-3/TRBV12-4|.
CASSRQQFLEQYF
TGTGCCAGCAGCCGACAACAATTCCTTGAGCAGTACTTC
>19|TRBJ2-2|TRBD2|TRBV20-1|.
CSASRPTSGRFIGPGELFF
TGCAGTGCTAGTCGTCCCACTAGCGGGAGGTTTATTGGGCCCGGGGAGCTGTTTTTT
>15|TRBJ1-3|.|TRBV9|.
CASSVDGISGNTIYF
TGTGCCAGCAGCGTAGATGGCATCTCTGGAAACACCATATATTTT
>12|TRBJ2-5|TRBD1|TRBV29-1|.
CSVTGGVETQYF
TGCAGCGTGACAGGGGGCGTAGAGACCCAGTACTTC
>16|TRBJ1-2|.|TRBV14|.
CASSQSPQGRSYGYTF
TGTGCCAGCAGCCAAAGTCCCCAGGGAAGGTCTTATGGCTACACCTTC